One and the same sample provided the 10 T cell receptor beta chains below, sequenced in a study of T cells in Graves' hyperthyroidism and ophthalmopathy. Amplified TCR beta CDR3 regions derived from RNA transcripts. When the TCR CDR3 underwent first-round RT-PCR, the HTBI primer set was used. TCRdb ran MiXCR on the multiplex PCR reads and lists one entry per CDR3 protein. Of 270,000 or so distinct CDR3 sequences listed, 25% to 30% are singletons. Source material: blood. Receptors originate from a man aged 35 to 55 with Graves' hyperthyroidism that later progressed to Graves' ophthalmopathy.

This clonotype was picked up many times. The V call is TRBV5-1, the J call TRBJ2-7; 9 bases agree with TRBD2. The ends lost 1 base at V and 6 bases at J; junction bases unmatched: 5. Germline loops: CDR1 SGHRS, CDR2 YFSETQ. This CDR3 comprises 14 residues. The CDR3 DNA reads TGCGCCAGCAGCTTGTTAGCGGGAGAGGGCGAGCAGTACTTC. This gives the protein CASSLLAGEGEQYF.

This clonotype was seen repeatedly, ten times or more. The chain uses TRBV5-5 and TRBJ1-1, with 8 bases matching TRBD1. Germline V lookup: CDR1 SGHKS, CDR2 YYEKEE (reference sequence). The CDR3 is 15 residues long. V was clipped by 5 bases and J by 4 bases; unmatched bases: 10. The CDR3 coding sequence is TGTGCCAGCAGATATCAGGACAGGGTTGGCACTGAAGCTTTCTTT. Its protein is CASRYQDRVGTEAFF.

The gene calls are TRBV4-1 and TRBJ2-7, with TRBD2 matching 9 bases. The J segment lost 2 bases and the V segment lost 1 base, leaving 6 bases of the junction unmatched. This CDR3 spans 16 amino acids. Germline V gene lookup returns CDR1 MGHRA and CDR2 YSYEKL. CDR3 region: CASSQVMPSGTYEQYF. CDR3 nucleotides: TGCGCCAGCAGCCAAGTAATGCCTAGCGGGACCTACGAGCAGTACTTC.

This clonotype came up a few times. V is TRBV6-1 and J is TRBJ1-2; a weak D match, TRBD1 (6 bases). Germline V gene sequence: CDR1 MNHNS, CDR2 SASEGT. This CDR3 has 13 amino acids. Trimming took off 3 bases at V and 8 bases at J, with 13 bases between the two ends. Here the CDR3 reads CASSEGGPWGYTF. CDR3 DNA sequence: TGTGCCAGCAGTGAGGGGGGCCCTTGGGGCTACACCTTC.

This clonotype showed up many times. The rearrangement joins TRBV12-3 or TRBV12-4 to TRBJ1-5; 8 bases are shared with TRBD1. The trim removed 5 bases at V and 6 bases at J, leaving 9 bases unmatched. The CDR3 consists of 15 residues. In DNA form, the CDR3 reads TGTGCCAGCAGTATTACAGGGGGGTTGTTTCAGCCCCAGCATTTT. Translated: CASSITGGLFQPQHF.

V and J are TRBV20-1 and TRBJ1-5; no clear D gene. Germline assignment: CDR1 DFQATT and CDR2 SNEGSKA (reference sequence). Deletions cut 0 bases from V and 4 bases from J, with 13 bases between. The CDR3 is made up of 15 amino acids. DNA for the CDR3: TGCAGTGCTAGAGATCCGTCAGGAAAAAATCAGCCCCAGCATTTT. Its protein product is CSARDPSGKNQPQHF.

This rearrangement joins TRBV11-2 to TRBJ2-6; D remains ambiguous. This CDR3 is built from 16 residues. Germline V gene data show CDR1 as SGHAT and CDR2 as FQNNGV. V lost 1 base and J 1 base, leaving 8 bases between the germline ends. CDR3 nucleotides: TGTGCCAGCAGCTTAGTGACGGGTTCTGGGGCCAACGTCCTGACTTTC. This sequence encodes CASSLVTGSGANVLTF.

This clonotype was counted a few times. The chain couples TRBV6-5 to TRBJ1-2; TRBD1 might be the D (5 bases). There are 16 residues in the CDR3. Germline V gene lookup returns CDR1 MNHEY and CDR2 SVGAGI. Trimming left V 0 bases short and J 1 base short, with 12 bases between. CDR3 sequence (DNA): TGTGCCAGCAGTTACTCCCCCGGGAGGGGTAACTATGGCTACACCTTC. It is translated as CASSYSPGRGNYGYTF.

This clonotype was picked up many times. The chain uses TRBV24-1 and TRBJ2-5; D uncertain. From germline, CDR1 is KGHDR and CDR2 SFDVKD. The ends were cut back, 4 bases at V and 2 bases at J, with 7 bases in the middle. The CDR3 spans 13 residues. The CDR3 bases are TGTGCCACCAGTGAATCTAATCAAGAGACCCAGTACTTC. Amino acid sequence: CATSESNQETQYF.

This clonotype was observed at least ten times. V gene TRBV20-1 combines with J gene TRBJ2-7, with a weak D call TRBD2 (6 bases). Trimming removed 3 bases at V and 2 bases at J, with 11 bases between. The germline CDR1 and CDR2 sequences are DFQATT and SNEGSKA (reference sequence). The CDR3 has 13 amino acids. The CDR3 spells CSASRDFTYEQYF. DNA of the CDR3: TGCAGTGCTAGCAGGGACTTTACCTACGAGCAGTACTTC.